This TCR beta chain was recovered during a study of vaccination and CD4 T cells after COVID-19. Study details: A median of around 70 days (range 14 to 241) separated dose two from the taking of post-vaccine samples. Overall study results and limits: Nearly all convalescent vaccine-specific clones, 304 of 307, recognized only SARS-CoV-2 spike.

CDR1 and CDR2 (germline): MNHNS, SASEGT. The CDR3 is made up of 14 amino acids. The V and J ends lost 3 bases and 4 bases, in that order; junction bases with no gene match: 3. The Oncomine TCR Beta short-read assay sequenced DNA from cultured CD4+ T cells. It was cultured CD4+ T cells from which genomic DNA was extracted. TCRdb itself ran the PCR reads through MiXCR, one entry per CDR3 protein. The sample holds 9,000 to 15,000 distinct CDR3 sequences, approximately 32% seen once. In regard to this clonotype: Its matching antigen is unknown.

Treatment of the sample: roughly ten-day PBMC culture with coronavirus spike peptide pools or control peptides (ViraFEST assay). Before TCRs were sequenced, ViraFEST expanded antigen-specific T cells with peptide pools. This clonotype was sampled from a human donor who received a COVID-19 vaccine. This chain links TRBV6-1 with TRBJ1-1, with 9 bases that match TRBD1. The material was CD4+ T cells from blood, cultured in vitro, obtained before SARS-CoV-2 vaccination. The CDR3 coding sequence is TGTGCCAGCAGTGACCGACAGGGGGGCACTGAAGCTTTCTTT. Amino acids: CASSDRQGGTEAFF.